This is a list of T cell receptor beta chains from one sample in a study of patients and donors after allogeneic stem cell transplantation. TCRdb reanalysed the RT-PCR reads using MiXCR and keeps one entry per CDR3 protein. Of hundreds of thousands of distinct CDR3 sequences detected, 16% appear once; the ten largest clones hold less than 8%. Sequenced material: blood, either unsorted or a sorted T cell fraction (not recorded which). The receptors shown here come from a human donor who was either an allogeneic HSCT recipient or a stem cell or donor lymphocyte infusion donor (not recorded which). It is not recorded whose cells these are; they may come from a transplant donor. Both conserved end residues are part of each CDR3. The D gene is left open where the match is weak. For some rows the clone size is stated as once, few or many, or as a class when expanded; others skip it.

abundance: .; d_gene: TRBD2; j_gene: TRBJ2-7; v_gene: TRBV5-1; CDR3nt: TGCGCCAGCAGCCCACTCGTAGCGGGAGGCCACGAGCAGTACTTC; CDR3aa: CASSPLVAGGHEQYF
abundance: few; d_gene: TRBD2; j_gene: TRBJ2-7; v_gene: TRBV3-1; CDR3nt: TGTGCCAGCAGCCATAGGACTAGGAGCGAGCAGTACTTC; CDR3aa: CASSHRTRSEQYF
abundance: .; d_gene: TRBD2; j_gene: TRBJ2-7; v_gene: TRBV12-3/TRBV12-4; CDR3nt: TGTGCCAGCAGTTTCAATAGCGGGAGCCCCAGGTCCTACGAGCAGTACTTC; CDR3aa: CASSFNSGSPRSYEQYF
abundance: few; d_gene: TRBD1; j_gene: TRBJ2-7; v_gene: TRBV5-1; CDR3nt: TGCGCCAGCAGCCACGGACAGGGGATACTGAACGAGCAGTACTTC; CDR3aa: CASSHGQGILNEQYF
abundance: many; d_gene: .; j_gene: TRBJ1-5; v_gene: TRBV12-3/TRBV12-4; CDR3nt: TGTGCCAGCAGTTTTCACAATCAGCCCCAGCATTTT; CDR3aa: CASSFHNQPQHF
abundance: many; d_gene: .; j_gene: TRBJ2-4; v_gene: TRBV29-1; CDR3nt: TGCAGCGTCACCCGGACGGCGGCCAAAAACATTCAGTACTTC; CDR3aa: CSVTRTAAKNIQYF
abundance: few; d_gene: .; j_gene: TRBJ1-4; v_gene: TRBV20-1; CDR3nt: TGCAGTGCTAGAGCCTCGAGAGGGGACACTGCAACTAATGAAAAACTGTTTTTT; CDR3aa: CSARASRGDTATNEKLFF
abundance: .; d_gene: .; j_gene: TRBJ2-2; v_gene: TRBV7-9; CDR3nt: TGTGCCAGCAGCTTAAAGGGCGGGGAGCTGTTTTTT; CDR3aa: CASSLKGGELFF
abundance: .; d_gene: TRBD2; j_gene: TRBJ2-5; v_gene: TRBV20-1; CDR3nt: TGCAGTGCCATAGCGGGGGGCTGGTCCGTCCAAGAGACCCAGTACTTC; CDR3aa: CSAIAGGWSVQETQYF
abundance: many; d_gene: .; j_gene: TRBJ2-7; v_gene: TRBV3-1; CDR3nt: TGTGCCAGCAGCCAAGAATTGGGGAGTAGTTCTTCCGAGCAGTACTTC; CDR3aa: CASSQELGSSSSEQYF
abundance: .; d_gene: TRBD1; j_gene: TRBJ1-5; v_gene: TRBV18; CDR3nt: TGTGCCAGCTCACACGGACAGGGGGCCGGCAGCAATCAGCCCCAGCATTTT; CDR3aa: CASSHGQGAGSNQPQHF
abundance: .; d_gene: .; j_gene: TRBJ1-1; v_gene: TRBV6-1; CDR3nt: TGTGCCAGCAGTGCTCGAGGGGGGCCGAACACTGAAGCTTTCTTT; CDR3aa: CASSARGGPNTEAFF
abundance: many; d_gene: TRBD1; j_gene: TRBJ1-1; v_gene: TRBV12-3/TRBV12-4; CDR3nt: TGTGCCAGCAGTGGAGCCGGGACAGAAGTTGAAGCTTTCTTT; CDR3aa: CASSGAGTEVEAFF
abundance: .; d_gene: TRBD2; j_gene: TRBJ2-3; v_gene: TRBV4-2; CDR3nt: TGTGCCAGCAGCCAAGAGTCAAGCGGGGGGGCAGATACGCAGTATTTT; CDR3aa: CASSQESSGGADTQYF
abundance: once; d_gene: .; j_gene: TRBJ2-7; v_gene: TRBV5-6; CDR3nt: TGTGCCAGCAGCTGGGAGGATTACGAGCAGTACTTC; CDR3aa: CASSWEDYEQYF
abundance: .; d_gene: .; j_gene: TRBJ2-3; v_gene: TRBV20-1; CDR3nt: TGCAGTGCTAGGGTACAGGGTAACACAGATACGCAGTATTTT; CDR3aa: CSARVQGNTDTQYF
abundance: few; d_gene: TRBD2; j_gene: TRBJ2-4; v_gene: TRBV12-3/TRBV12-4; CDR3nt: TGTGCCAGCAGTGGGACTAGTGTAGCCAAAAACATTCAGTACTTC; CDR3aa: CASSGTSVAKNIQYF
abundance: .; d_gene: TRBD2; j_gene: TRBJ2-1; v_gene: TRBV7-9; CDR3nt: TGTGCCAGCAGCCTAACACTAGCGGGAGGGCCGTTCGATGAGCAGTTCTTC; CDR3aa: CASSLTLAGGPFDEQFF
abundance: .; d_gene: .; j_gene: TRBJ1-5; v_gene: TRBV24-1; CDR3nt: TGTGCCACCAGTGGACGTGTGGGGCTTGATCAGCCCCAGCATTTT; CDR3aa: CATSGRVGLDQPQHF
abundance: few; d_gene: .; j_gene: TRBJ1-2; v_gene: TRBV10-3; CDR3nt: TGTGCCATCAGTGATGCCTCGCCTAACTATGGCTACACCTTC; CDR3aa: CAISDASPNYGYTF
abundance: few; d_gene: .; j_gene: TRBJ2-5; v_gene: TRBV18; CDR3nt: TGTGCCAGCCCCACTCGTAGGGACGCACAAGAGACCCAGTACTTC; CDR3aa: CASPTRRDAQETQYF
abundance: .; d_gene: .; j_gene: TRBJ2-7; v_gene: TRBV7-3; CDR3nt: TGTGCCAGCAGCTCTTATCCGGGGACAATTTACGAGCAGTACTTC; CDR3aa: CASSSYPGTIYEQYF
abundance: .; d_gene: .; j_gene: TRBJ2-7; v_gene: TRBV11-2; CDR3nt: TGTGCCAGCAGGGCAAAGGATCACACCTACGAGCAGTACTTC; CDR3aa: CASRAKDHTYEQYF
abundance: .; d_gene: TRBD1; j_gene: TRBJ1-3; v_gene: TRBV9; CDR3nt: TGTGCCAGCAGCGCGACAGGGGTCTCTGGAAACACCATATATTTT; CDR3aa: CASSATGVSGNTIYF
abundance: few; d_gene: .; j_gene: TRBJ1-2; v_gene: TRBV6-5; CDR3nt: TGTGCCAGCAGTTACGATTATTCGGGGCTCAACTATGGCTACACCTTC; CDR3aa: CASSYDYSGLNYGYTF
abundance: .; d_gene: .; j_gene: TRBJ2-1; v_gene: TRBV27; CDR3nt: TGTGCCAGCAGTTCCCTCGGGGCGGGTAATGAGCAGTTCTTC; CDR3aa: CASSSLGAGNEQFF
abundance: few; d_gene: .; j_gene: TRBJ1-6; v_gene: TRBV7-6; CDR3nt: TGTGCCAGCAGCGAAGGTTCCAATTCACCCCTCCACTTT; CDR3aa: CASSEGSNSPLHF
abundance: few; d_gene: .; j_gene: TRBJ2-2; v_gene: TRBV7-9; CDR3nt: TGTGCCAGCAGCTCCCTGTGGGGCAACACCGGGGAGCTGTTTTTT; CDR3aa: CASSSLWGNTGELFF
abundance: .; d_gene: TRBD1; j_gene: TRBJ1-5; v_gene: TRBV12-3/TRBV12-4; CDR3nt: TGTGCCAGCAGCCCCCCGGGGGGGACAGGGGGTGGAAATCAGCCCCAGCATTTT; CDR3aa: CASSPPGGTGGGNQPQHF
abundance: .; d_gene: .; j_gene: TRBJ2-1; v_gene: TRBV30; CDR3nt: TGTGCCTGGAGGCGGGGCTACAATGAGCAGTTCTTC; CDR3aa: CAWRRGYNEQFF